This TCR beta chain was recovered during a study of Ad26.COV2.S vaccination and SARS-CoV-2 variants. Overall study context: Each vaccinee took Ad26.COV2.S intramuscularly, once or twice 56 days apart.

Study-wide points: Vaccine and placebo recipients had similar non-spike TCR breadth.

The data were produced by immunoSEQ multiplex PCR, yet TCRdb's version contains in-frame clones alone and is incomplete. The sample holds under 550,000 clones; roughly 90% are singletons and the top ten take approximately 4%. Treatment in this sample: some 20 received Ad26.COV2.S at low or high dose, single or two shots; 5 received placebo; per-sample allocation not given. The study sampled participants on day 63 after the first vaccine or placebo injection. In Boston, the donor was an adult between 18-55 years of age. The vaccine delivered Wuhan-strain SARS-CoV-2 spike through an Ad26 vector. A word on this clone: Its target is unknown.

The CDR3 covers 13 residues. Deletions cut 8 bases from V and 5 bases from J, with 15 bases between. The sample consisted of peripheral blood, taken in a trial of Ad26.COV2.S vaccine versus placebo. V is TRBV12-3 or TRBV12-4 and J is TRBJ2-5, with D hard to call. This receptor was obtained from a person between 18 and 60 years old who received the Ad26.COV2.S COVID-19 vaccine or a placebo. The CDR3 spells CASLGRLSETQYF. The CDR3, as DNA: TGTGCCAGCCTCGGCAGACTGAGCGAGACCCAGTACTTC.